This T cell receptor beta chain emerged from a study of a mutant IDH1 vaccine in newly diagnosed glioma. This table comes from immunoSEQ multiplex PCR, and its TCRdb copy is limited to in-frame clones, with some not included. The sample lists about 58,000 clones; approximately 79% were seen once. Time point: week 5, during vaccination. With topical imiquimod, each dose of the vaccine consisted of 300 ug of mutant IDH1 20-mer peptide. This clone was seen more than once but under ten times. Its antigen is not identified. Looked up from germline, CDR1 is SNHLY and CDR2 is FYNNEI. The CDR3 runs to 13 residues. Unmatched junction bases numbered 6, after V lost 7 bases and J lost 4 bases.

J is TRBJ1-2 and V is TRBV2, with 7 bases aligning to TRBD1. The material was PBMCs, obtained from a glioma patient whose treatment included an IDH1 peptide vaccine. This clonotype was obtained from a woman aged 45-65 years with glioma. CDR3 bases: TGTGCCAGCAAGGAGGACAGGATCTATGGCTACACCTTC. As protein: CASKEDRIYGYTF. The full variable domain, completed using reference TRBV2 and TRBJ1-2, is EPEVTQTPSHQVTQMGQEVILRCVPISNHLYFYWYRQILGQKVEFLVSFYNNEISEKSEIFDDQFSVERPDGSNFTLKIRSTKLEDSAMYFCASKEDRIYGYTFGSGTRLTVV.